The rows below give T cell receptor beta chains drawn from one sample of a study of vaccination and CD4 T cells after COVID-19. TCRdb re-called the PCR reads with MiXCR, one entry per CDR3 protein. The sample holds some 25,000 distinct CDR3 sequences; 55% to 80% are singletons and the top ten take about a sixth. Antigens for these TCRs are unknown. This specimen consisted of CD4+ T cells from blood, cultured in vitro, obtained after SARS-CoV-2 vaccination. These receptors all come from a human donor who received a COVID-19 vaccine. CDR3s include the opening cysteine and the closing phenylalanine or tryptophan. D genes are given only for firm matches. Some rows have no size entry. The others give once, few or many, or a class for an expanded clone.

.	TRBV20-1	TRBJ2-3	.	CSARIGGPLTDTQYF	TGCAGTGCTAGGATCGGGGGCCCCCTCACAGATACGCAGTATTTT
.	TRBV19	TRBJ2-2	once	CASHRGGTGELFF	TGTGCCAGTCACCGAGGGGGCACCGGGGAGCTGTTTTTT
.	TRBV6-1	TRBJ1-2	.	CASSQKDSIYGYTF	TGTGCCAGCAGCCAAAAGGACAGTATCTATGGCTACACCTTC
.	TRBV29-1	TRBJ1-2	.	CSAKGPGRDGYTF	TGCAGCGCCAAGGGGCCGGGAAGGGACGGCTACACCTTC
.	TRBV6-1	TRBJ1-1	.	CASSVVIQPRREAFF	TGTGCCAGCAGTGTCGTTATCCAGCCTCGAAGGGAAGCTTTCTTT
.	TRBV20-1	TRBJ1-6	few	CSARDDRVWGYNSPLHF	TGCAGTGCTAGAGACGACAGAGTTTGGGGCTATAATTCACCCCTCCACTTT
.	TRBV29-1	TRBJ1-5	.	CSVDGGGNQPQHF	TGCAGCGTTGACGGGGGCGGCAATCAGCCCCAGCATTTT
.	TRBV6-1	TRBJ1-2	.	CASGEGRLTF	TGTGCCAGCGGGGAGGGCAGGCTCACCTTC
.	TRBV7-2	TRBJ2-7	few	CASSPAGGANYEQYF	TGTGCCAGCAGCCCCGCCGGGGGCGCAAACTACGAGCAGTACTTC
.	TRBV25-1	TRBJ2-3	.	CASSEHRDEKYF	TGTGCCAGCAGTGAACACCGGGACGAGAAGTATTTT
TRBD1	TRBV29-1	TRBJ1-1	.	CSVGDRLMNTEAFF	TGCAGCGTTGGGGACAGGCTAATGAACACTGAAGCTTTCTTT
.	TRBV11-3	TRBJ2-1	.	CASSLGGSAYNEQFF	TGTGCCAGCAGCTTAGGGGGGTCGGCCTACAATGAGCAGTTCTTC
.	TRBV24-1	TRBJ1-3	.	CATSGGADSDTIYF	TGTGCCACCTCGGGAGGTGCAGATTCAGACACCATATATTTT
.	TRBV2	TRBJ2-7	once	CASSGHRNEQYF	TGTGCCAGCAGTGGACATCGCAACGAGCAGTACTTC
TRBD2	TRBV2	TRBJ2-3	.	CASSGVGGGAGDTQYF	TGTGCCAGCAGTGGTGTGGGCGGGGGGGCTGGAGATACGCAGTATTTT
TRBD2	TRBV7-6	TRBJ2-3	once	CASSLHASGGDTQYF	TGTGCCAGCAGCTTACATGCTAGCGGGGGAGATACGCAGTATTTT
.	TRBV12-3/TRBV12-4	TRBJ2-3	.	CASSLKRSTDTQYF	TGTGCCAGCAGTTTGAAGCGCAGCACAGATACGCAGTATTTT
.	TRBV12-3/TRBV12-4	TRBJ2-2	few	CASSLNGGGELFF	TGTGCCAGCAGTTTAAATGGGGGCGGGGAGCTGTTTTTT
.	TRBV5-4	TRBJ2-4	once	CASSVGGKNIQYF	TGTGCCAGTTCAGTGGGGGGCAAAAACATTCAGTACTTC
.	TRBV20-1	TRBJ1-1	.	CSAGASATEAFF	TGCAGTGCGGGAGCATCGGCCACTGAAGCTTTCTTT
TRBD1	TRBV20-1	TRBJ1-1	few	CSGTETGGVIRAFF	TGCAGTGGGACCGAGACAGGGGGCGTAATCAGAGCTTTCTTT
.	TRBV24-1	TRBJ2-1	.	CATSDVGVGGQEQFF	TGTGCCACCAGTGATGTCGGCGTGGGGGGTCAAGAGCAGTTCTTC
.	TRBV14	TRBJ1-4	.	CASSQGAAANEKLFF	TGTGCCAGCAGCCAGGGGGCCGCAGCTAATGAAAAACTGTTTTTT
TRBD1	TRBV20-1	TRBJ1-4	.	CSAPSQGVYEKLFF	TGCAGTGCTCCCAGCCAGGGGGTTTATGAAAAACTGTTTTTT
TRBD1	TRBV20-1	TRBJ2-5	.	CSARDWQGEETRYF	TGCAGTGCTAGAGATTGGCAGGGGGAAGAGACCCGGTACTTC
.	TRBV6-1	TRBJ1-2	.	CASSDGPPSGCGYTF	TGTGCCAGCAGTGACGGCCCGCCGAGCGGCTGTGGCTACACCTTC
TRBD1	TRBV5-1	TRBJ2-5	.	CASSLGTGGGTQYF	TGCGCCAGCAGCTTGGGGACAGGGGGTGGCACCCAGTACTTC